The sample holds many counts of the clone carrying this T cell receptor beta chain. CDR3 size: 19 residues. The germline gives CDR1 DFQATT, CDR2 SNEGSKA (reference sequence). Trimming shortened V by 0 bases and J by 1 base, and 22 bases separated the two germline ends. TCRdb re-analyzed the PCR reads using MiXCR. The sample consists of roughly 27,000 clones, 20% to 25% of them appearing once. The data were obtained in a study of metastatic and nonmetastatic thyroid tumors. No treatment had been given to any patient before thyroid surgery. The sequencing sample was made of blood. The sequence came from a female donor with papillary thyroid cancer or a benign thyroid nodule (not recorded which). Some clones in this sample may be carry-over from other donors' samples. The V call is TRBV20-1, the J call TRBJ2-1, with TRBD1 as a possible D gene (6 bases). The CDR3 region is CSARDKGGWGTRSYNEQFF. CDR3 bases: TGCAGTGCTAGAGACAAAGGAGGTTGGGGGACAAGGTCCTACAATGAGCAGTTCTTC.